These T cell receptor beta chains were read from a single sample in a study of cytomegalovirus exposure and HLA in healthy donors. Profiled with immunoSEQ multiplex PCR; TCRdb holds only in-frame clones, not every one. The sample carries about 110,000 clones, 65% to 85% recorded once. The specimen was PBMCs. The receptors stem from a man aged 45-65 years in good health and CMV-seronegative. The CDR3 runs from the conserved cysteine through the conserved F or W. Each record gives: V gene, clone size, D gene, J gene, CDR3 protein, CDR3 DNA. A D gene is named only where the DNA matches it firmly. The size of a clone is reported for some rows only, either as once, few or many, or as a class for expanded clones.

V: TRBV4-3; size: .; D: .; J: TRBJ2-1; CDR3: CASSQDSWTNEQFF; DNA: TGCGCCAGCAGCCAAGATAGTTGGACAAACGAGCAGTTCTTC
V: TRBV10-2; size: few; D: TRBD2; J: TRBJ2-5; CDR3: CASSTSGKQETQYF; DNA: TGCGCCAGCTCGACTAGCGGGAAGCAAGAGACCCAGTACTTC
V: TRBV6-1; size: .; D: .; J: TRBJ1-4; CDR3: CASSPRRKLFF; DNA: TGTGCCAGCAGTCCAAGGAGGAAACTGTTTTTT
V: TRBV5-6; size: .; D: TRBD1; J: TRBJ1-2; CDR3: CASSLLGQENYGYPF; DNA: TGTGCCAGCAGTCTACTAGGACAGGAGAACTATGGCTACCCCTTC
V: TRBV28; size: once; D: TRBD2; J: TRBJ2-7; CDR3: CASSLYTSGSYEQYF; DNA: TGTGCCAGCAGTTTATATACTAGCGGTTCCTACGAGCAGTACTTC
V: TRBV30; size: once; D: .; J: TRBJ2-7; CDR3: CAWSLPRGTYEQYF; DNA: TGTGCCTGGAGTCTTCCCCGGGGAACCTACGAGCAGTACTTC
V: TRBV28; size: few; D: .; J: TRBJ2-5; CDR3: CASSFTGFETQYF; DNA: TGTGCCAGCAGTTTCACGGGGTTCGAGACCCAGTACTTC
V: TRBV25-1; size: .; D: .; J: TRBJ1-1; CDR3: CASSSRDTGNTEAFF; DNA: TGTGCCAGCAGTTCTCGGGACACGGGGAACACTGAAGCTTTCTTT
V: TRBV2; size: .; D: .; J: TRBJ1-4; CDR3: CASKRDRNEKLFF; DNA: TGTGCCAGCAAGCGAGACAGGAATGAAAAACTGTTTTTT
V: TRBV4-1; size: .; D: .; J: TRBJ2-7; CDR3: CASSQGGQTIPYEQYF; DNA: TGCGCCAGCAGCCAAGGAGGGCAGACCATACCCTACGAGCAGTACTTC
V: TRBV7-2; size: .; D: .; J: TRBJ2-3; CDR3: CASSLTGAGADTQYF; DNA: TGTGCCAGCAGCTTAACGGGAGCCGGGGCAGATACGCAGTATTTT
V: TRBV5-1; size: .; D: .; J: TRBJ1-4; CDR3: CASSPDRLNEKLFF; DNA: TGCGCCAGCAGCCCGGACAGACTCAATGAAAAACTGTTTTTT
V: TRBV28; size: .; D: .; J: TRBJ1-2; CDR3: CASSSGGQHYGYTF; DNA: TGTGCCAGCAGTTCCGGAGGGCAGCACTATGGCTACACCTTC
V: TRBV19; size: .; D: TRBD2; J: TRBJ2-3; CDR3: CASSISAGGRGTDTQYF; DNA: TGTGCCAGTAGTATATCAGCGGGAGGGCGGGGCACAGATACGCAGTATTTT
V: TRBV5-4; size: once; D: .; J: TRBJ2-1; CDR3: CASSLGMREQFF; DNA: TGTGCCAGCAGCTTGGGGATGCGGGAGCAGTTCTTC
V: TRBV10-1; size: .; D: .; J: TRBJ2-7; CDR3: CASSAPLYEQYF; DNA: TGCGCCAGCAGTGCCCCCCTCTACGAGCAGTACTTC
V: TRBV7-9; size: once; D: TRBD1; J: TRBJ1-5; CDR3: CASSLGGTGGAFQHF; DNA: TGTGCCAGCAGCCTCGGCGGGACAGGGGGCGCGTTCCAGCATTTT
V: TRBV7-2; size: .; D: .; J: TRBJ2-7; CDR3: CASSLTLAKGNEQYF; DNA: TGTGCCAGCAGCTTAACCCTAGCGAAGGGGAACGAGCAGTACTTC
V: TRBV7-3; size: .; D: TRBD2; J: TRBJ2-2; CDR3: CASTAGGLTGELFF; DNA: TGTGCCAGCACGGCGGGGGGGCTCACCGGGGAGCTGTTTTTT
V: TRBV6-5; size: .; D: .; J: TRBJ1-5; CDR3: CASSYSFGGNQPQHF; DNA: TGTGCCAGCAGTTACTCGTTCGGGGGCAATCAGCCCCAGCATTTT
V: TRBV20-1; size: few; D: .; J: TRBJ2-4; CDR3: CSARDPDIQYF; DNA: TGCAGTGCTAGAGATCCGGACATTCAGTACTTC
V: TRBV7-9; size: .; D: .; J: TRBJ1-2; CDR3: CASSLGRGAANYGYTF; DNA: TGTGCCAGCAGCTTGGGTAGAGGTGCAGCTAACTATGGCTACACCTTC
V: TRBV7-9; size: .; D: .; J: TRBJ1-1; CDR3: CASSSPPGDTEAFF; DNA: TGTGCCAGCAGCTCTCCCCCGGGTGACACTGAAGCTTTCTTT
V: TRBV18; size: .; D: TRBD2; J: TRBJ2-5; CDR3: CASSSTGPSGSVETQYF; DNA: TGTGCCAGCTCATCTACAGGGCCTAGCGGGAGTGTAGAGACCCAGTACTTC
V: TRBV7-9; size: .; D: .; J: TRBJ1-2; CDR3: CASSLTGENYGYTF; DNA: TGTGCCAGCAGCTTAACGGGGGAGAACTATGGCTACACCTTC
V: TRBV4-2; size: .; D: .; J: TRBJ2-1; CDR3: CASSQDPRYNEQFF; DNA: TGTGCCAGCAGCCAAGATCCGAGGTACAATGAGCAGTTCTTC
V: TRBV7-9; size: .; D: TRBD1; J: TRBJ2-7; CDR3: CSSSFPGQGSNEQYF; DNA: TGTTCCAGCAGCTTCCCGGGACAGGGGTCCAACGAGCAGTACTTC
V: TRBV7-6; size: .; D: .; J: TRBJ2-5; CDR3: CASSLRVEGETQYF; DNA: TGTGCCAGCAGCTTGCGTGTTGAGGGAGAGACCCAGTACTTC
V: TRBV5-6; size: .; D: .; J: TRBJ2-1; CDR3: CASSLWYLRYNEQFF; DNA: TGTGCCAGCAGCTTGTGGTATTTGCGCTACAATGAGCAGTTCTTC
V: TRBV10-3; size: .; D: TRBD2; J: TRBJ2-1; CDR3: CAISESGGVGEQFF; DNA: TGTGCCATCAGTGAGTCGGGGGGGGTGGGTGAGCAGTTCTTC
V: TRBV2; size: .; D: TRBD1; J: TRBJ2-7; CDR3: CASQDRGFYEQYF; DNA: TGTGCCAGCCAGGACAGGGGGTTCTACGAGCAGTACTTC
V: TRBV6-5; size: .; D: .; J: TRBJ1-5; CDR3: CASRLQGSNQPQHF; DNA: TGTGCCAGCAGATTACAGGGTAGCAATCAGCCCCAGCATTTT
V: TRBV15; size: .; D: TRBD1; J: TRBJ2-7; CDR3: CATSRDFQGQGSEEYF; DNA: TGTGCCACCAGCAGAGATTTTCAGGGACAGGGTTCAGAAGAGTACTTC
V: TRBV11-1; size: .; D: TRBD2; J: TRBJ2-1; CDR3: CASSLPGGIGEQFF; DNA: TGTGCCAGCAGCTTACCGGGGGGAATCGGTGAGCAGTTCTTC
V: TRBV4-2; size: few; D: TRBD2; J: TRBJ2-3; CDR3: CASSPSSGESTDTQYF; DNA: TGTGCCAGCAGCCCGAGCAGCGGGGAGTCCACAGATACGCAGTATTTT
V: TRBV19; size: few; D: .; J: TRBJ1-4; CDR3: CASTPLGPNEKLFF; DNA: TGTGCCAGTACCCCTCTGGGCCCTAATGAAAAACTGTTTTTT
V: TRBV7-9; size: .; D: .; J: TRBJ1-1; CDR3: CASSLDWGRAFF; DNA: TGTGCCAGCAGCTTAGACTGGGGCCGAGCTTTCTTT
V: TRBV7-3; size: .; D: .; J: TRBJ2-3; CDR3: CASSYEGATDTQYF; DNA: TGTGCCAGCAGCTACGAGGGAGCCACAGATACGCAGTATTTT
V: TRBV7-2; size: .; D: TRBD1; J: TRBJ1-4; CDR3: CASSSSGTGGEKLFF; DNA: TGTGCCAGCAGTTCGTCCGGGACAGGGGGTGAAAAACTGTTTTTT